The next 11 T cell receptor beta chains were all read from a single sample in a study of cytomegalovirus exposure and HLA in healthy donors. PCR used 60 Vbeta primers and 13 Jbeta primers. Measured with immunoSEQ multiplex PCR; TCRdb has only the in-frame clones, and not every one. The sample gives about 76,000 clones, about 81% of which show up once; approximately 8.9% is in the top ten. The sequenced material came from PBMCs. The receptors shown here come from a woman aged 40 to 55 in good health and CMV-seropositive.

V and J are TRBV18 and TRBJ2-7; weak D call: TRBD1 (6 bases). This CDR3 contains 15 residues. Germline V gene data show CDR1 as KGHSH and CDR2 as LQKENI. Trimming took 0 bases from V and 0 from J, leaving 9 bases between them. In DNA form, the CDR3 reads TGTGCCAGCTCACCACCGTTAGGGGGCTCCTACGAGCAGTACTTC. Translating it yields CASSPPLGGSYEQYF.

This clone showed up just once. The CDR3 DNA follows: TGCGCCAGCAGTTACGACTATTTGGCACAGACCGGGGAGCTGTTTTTT. This sequence encodes CASSYDYLAQTGELFF. V usage is TRBV5-1 and J usage is TRBJ2-2, with D perhaps matching TRBD2 (5 bases). CDR1 SGHRS and CDR2 YFSETQ come from the germline V gene. V was cut by 5 bases and J by 5 bases, with 19 bases left in between. The CDR3 length is 16 residues.

The CDR3 here is CASSLAHQETQYF. CDR3 bases: TGTGCCAGCAGTTTAGCGCACCAAGAGACCCAGTACTTC. The genes are TRBV28 and TRBJ2-5; D is unclear. This CDR3 spans 13 amino acids. CDR1 MDHEN and CDR2 SYDVKM come from the germline V gene. V lost 2 bases and J 0 bases, leaving 4 bases between the germline ends. The full variable domain, rest sourced from reference TRBV28 and TRBJ2-5, is DVKVTQSSRYLVKRTGEKVFLECVQDMDHENMFWYRQDPGLGLRLIYFSYDVKMKEKGDIPEGYSVSREKKERFSLILESASTNQTSMYLCASSLAHQETQYFGPGTRLLVL.

This chain uses TRBV7-6 with TRBJ2-4, with 14 bases aligning to TRBD2. CDR3 length: 17 amino acids. In germline, CDR1 is SGHVS, CDR2 FNYEAQ. The junction had 8 bases not matched to a gene; V was cut back by 5 bases and J by 5 bases. CDR3 loop: CASSLTSGGAGENIQYF. CDR3 in DNA: TGTGCCAGCAGCCTGACTAGCGGGGGGGCCGGGGAAAACATTCAGTACTTC.

This rearrangement joins TRBV9 to TRBJ2-5; D perhaps matches TRBD2 (5 bases). V lost 0 bases and J 9 bases, leaving 21 bases between the germline ends. CDR1 and CDR2 from the germline V gene are SGDLS and YYNGEE. The CDR3 totals 16 residues. The CDR3: CASSVGSRPPLEAQYF. CDR3 coding DNA: TGTGCCAGCAGCGTAGGATCCCGCCCCCCTTTGGAGGCCCAGTACTTC.

This clone showed up just a few times. The gene calls are TRBV27 and TRBJ1-4; TRBD1 might be the D (5 bases). With 5 bases removed from V and 0 bases from J, the gap between germline ends came to 16 bases. The CDR3 is made up of 17 amino acids. CDR1 is MNHEY and CDR2 is SMNVEV in the germline V gene (reference sequence). This chain's CDR3 is CASSPWQGSATNEKLFF. As DNA, the CDR3 is TGTGCCAGCAGTCCCTGGCAGGGTAGTGCAACTAATGAAAAACTGTTTTTT.

In this sample, this clone turned up a few times. J is TRBJ2-7 and V is TRBV19, with TRBD1 identical over 8 bases. J was trimmed by 3 bases and V by 5 bases; bases with no gene match: 6. Germline values: CDR1 LNHDA, CDR2 SQIVND (reference sequence). This CDR3 is 14 amino acids long. The CDR3 nucleotides read TGTGCCAGTAGTCCCGGGACAGGCCTCTACGAGCAGTACTTC. Encoded protein: CASSPGTGLYEQYF. Looking up the rest from reference TRBV19 and TRBJ2-7 gives the full variable domain: DGGITQSPKYLFRKEGQNVTLSCEQNLNHDAMYWYRQDPGQGLRLIYYSQIVNDFQKGDIAEGYSVSREKKESFPLTVTSAQKNPTAFYLCASSPGTGLYEQYFGPGTRLTVT.

This chain joins TRBV7-2 and TRBJ2-1, with TRBD2 identical over 8 bases. CDR1 and CDR2 from the germline V gene are SGHTA and FQGNSA. The CDR3 totals 15 residues. V trimming: 4 bases; J trimming: 4 bases; junction bases outside the gene matches: 6. The CDR3 sequence: CASSSTGLGYNEQFF. CDR3 sequence (DNA): TGTGCCAGCAGCTCGACGGGACTAGGATACAATGAGCAGTTCTTC.

This clone has just one count. V gene TRBV7-9 combines with J gene TRBJ2-7; perhaps TRBD2 as D (5 bases). Germline CDR1 SEHNR, CDR2 FQNEAQ (reference sequence). The CDR3 is 14 amino acids. V lost 5 bases and J lost 6, with 17 bases in between. CDR3 loop: CASSPRGTVGEQYF. CDR3 sequence (DNA): TGTGCCAGCAGCCCCCGGGGTACTGTTGGCGAGCAGTACTTC.

Concerning this clone: At one of its ends the junction is not consistent with the germline gene, which may arise from a read error. This chain joins TRBV7-9 and TRBJ2-7; 10 nucleotides line up with TRBD2. The CDR3 consists of 17 residues. Per germline, CDR1 SEHNR and CDR2 FQNEAQ (reference sequence). CDR3 coding DNA: TGTTCCAGCAGCCCAACAGCGGGGGGGGCTTCGCGGGACGAGCAGTACTTC. Its protein is CSSSPTAGGASRDEQYF.

J is TRBJ2-7 and V is TRBV7-2; 9 nucleotides line up with TRBD1. Germline lookup yields CDR1 SGHTA and CDR2 FQGNSA. CDR3 length: 16 residues. The trim removed 5 bases at V and 6 bases at J, leaving 14 bases unmatched. The CDR3 nucleotides read TGTGCCAGCAGCGACCCAGGACAGGGGAAAGAGAGCGAGCAGTACTTC. Translation: CASSDPGQGKESEQYF.